This TCR beta chain is drawn from a study of early T cells in non-severe SARS-CoV-2 infection. The germline gives CDR1 SQVTM, CDR2 ANQGSEA. Between the trimmed V and J ends, which lost 3 bases and 10 bases, there was a span of 6 bases. There are 9 residues in the CDR3. Only a few counts were recorded for this clonotype. Its matching antigen is unknown. Whole-study findings and limits: Comparison of clonotypes with VDJdb favored anti-spike CD8 responses while missing private and CD4 specificities.

Individual cDNA molecules were tagged with unique molecular identifiers, the study reported. TCRdb analysed the 5' RACE reads with MiXCR anew, one entry per CDR3 protein. This sample has about 110,000 distinct CDR3 sequences, with over 9.5% found just once. The chain has TRBV29-1 and TRBJ1-1; weak D call: TRBD1 (5 bases). The sample here was whole blood, taken at baseline. This sequence was found in an adult who was a healthcare worker with PCR-confirmed SARS-CoV-2 infection or an uninfected control (not recorded which). CDR3 DNA: TGCAGCGTTGACGGGGGAGCTTTCTTT. As protein: CSVDGGAFF.